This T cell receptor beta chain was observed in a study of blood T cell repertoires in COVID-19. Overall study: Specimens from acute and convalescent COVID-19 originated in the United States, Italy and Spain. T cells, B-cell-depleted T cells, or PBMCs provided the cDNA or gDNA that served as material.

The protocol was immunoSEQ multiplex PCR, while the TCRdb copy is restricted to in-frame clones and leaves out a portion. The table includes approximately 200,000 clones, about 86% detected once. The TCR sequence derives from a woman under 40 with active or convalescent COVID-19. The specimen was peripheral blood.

This chain's CDR3 is CASSPGQGTATNEKLFF. CDR3 bases: TGTGCCAGCAGTCCGGGACAGGGTACAGCTACTAATGAAAAACTGTTTTTT. The gene calls are TRBV28 and TRBJ1-4, with TRBD1 matching 9 bases. Germline trimming cut 5 bases from V and 2 bases from J; bases unmatched to any gene: 9. The CDR3 contains 17 residues. Germline lookup yields CDR1 MDHEN and CDR2 SYDVKM.